This TCR beta chain derives from a study of radiotherapy plus CTLA-4 blockade in lung cancer. Repertoires were generated with immunoSEQ multiplex PCR, while TCRdb's copy carries only in-frame clones and drops some. The sample holds 45,000 to 55,000 clones, 70% to 85% seen once. The CDR3 is 14 amino acids. The germline gives CDR1 PRHDT, CDR2 FYEKMQ (reference sequence). The ends were cut back, 5 bases at V and 0 bases at J, with 9 bases in the middle. The source was peripheral blood, collected from a patient treated with radiotherapy plus ipilimumab. The chain uses TRBV13 and TRBJ2-3; D is perhaps TRBD2 (6 bases). This receptor was obtained from a human donor with non-small cell lung cancer who had a partial response to radiotherapy plus ipilimumab. The CDR3 is CASSTGTSTDTQYF. For the CDR3, the DNA is TGTGCCAGCAGCACCGGGACTAGCACAGATACGCAGTATTTT.